The rows below give T cell receptor beta chains drawn from one sample of a study of blood T cell repertoires in COVID-19. The protocol was immunoSEQ multiplex PCR, while the TCRdb copy is restricted to in-frame clones and leaves out a portion. Of about 150,000 clones listed, approximately 80% are singletons. Sequencing was carried out using PBMCs or T cells enriched from blood (not recorded which). The source of these receptors is a woman aged 40 to 55 who had recovered from COVID-19. Each CDR3 is given with its conserved first and last residue. The D gene is left open where the match is weak. A clone size is listed for some rows: how often the clone was seen (once, few, many), or a class if it is expanded.

j_call	clone_size	cdr3_length	v_call	d_call	cdr3_aa	cdr3_nt
TRBJ2-2	once	15	TRBV18	.	CASSPQRKNTGELFF	TGTGCCAGCTCACCGCAGCGGAAGAACACCGGGGAGCTGTTTTTT
TRBJ2-1	.	14	TRBV6-6	.	CASIGDSSYNEQFF	TGTGCCAGCATCGGGGATAGCTCCTACAATGAGCAGTTCTTC
TRBJ2-1	few	15	TRBV2	.	CASSEQVSSYNEQFF	TGTGCCAGCAGTGAACAGGTCAGCTCCTACAATGAGCAGTTCTTC
TRBJ2-1	.	16	TRBV5-1	TRBD2	CASSLSSGGVYNEQFF	TGCGCCAGCAGCTTGAGTAGCGGGGGAGTCTACAATGAGCAGTTCTTC
TRBJ2-1	once	14	TRBV28	TRBD1	CASSLGTGGHEQFF	TGTGCCAGCAGTTTAGGGACAGGGGGTCATGAGCAGTTCTTC
TRBJ2-2	.	17	TRBV3-1/TRBV3-2	TRBD1	CASSLLPGTGNTGELFF	TGTGCCAGCAGCCTCCTTCCCGGGACAGGAAACACCGGGGAGCTGTTTTTT
TRBJ2-7	.	15	TRBV15	TRBD2	CATSAGGGSPYEQYF	TGTGCCACCAGCGCCGGCGGGGGTTCTCCCTACGAGCAGTACTTC
TRBJ2-2	.	14	TRBV7-9	.	CASSPDRNTGELFF	TGTGCCAGCAGCCCGGACAGAAACACCGGGGAGCTGTTTTTT
TRBJ1-1	.	13	TRBV30	.	CAWSIYRNTEAFF	TGTGCCTGGAGTATCTACCGGAACACTGAAGCTTTCTTT
TRBJ2-2	.	16	TRBV27	TRBD2	CASRPISGRSNGELFF	TGTGCCAGCAGGCCAATTAGCGGGAGATCTAACGGGGAGCTGTTTTTT
TRBJ2-7	.	14	TRBV7-8	.	CASTPTQGLGEQYF	TGTGCCAGCACCCCAACCCAGGGGCTAGGGGAGCAGTACTTC
TRBJ2-1	.	14	TRBV2	TRBD2	CASSEERTSGPQFF	TGTGCCAGCAGTGAGGAAAGGACTAGCGGACCTCAGTTCTTC
TRBJ1-1	.	14	TRBV4-1	.	CASSQDAGSTEAFF	TGCGCCAGCAGCCAAGATGCGGGGTCCACTGAAGCTTTCTTT
TRBJ1-2	few	15	TRBV28	.	CASRSTAGLLYGYTF	TGTGCCAGCAGAAGCACAGCCGGTCTTCTCTATGGCTACACCTTC
TRBJ2-5	.	14	TRBV6-5	TRBD1	CASRRDRAQETQYF	TGTGCCAGTCGACGGGACAGGGCCCAAGAGACCCAGTACTTC
TRBJ2-3	.	18	TRBV7-9	TRBD2	CASSLPFESGALTDTQYF	TGTGCCAGCAGCTTACCCTTCGAGAGCGGGGCCCTCACAGATACGCAGTATTTT
TRBJ2-7	.	16	TRBV11-3	TRBD2	CASSLKAGGPDHEQYF	TGTGCCAGCAGCTTGAAAGCGGGGGGGCCGGACCACGAGCAGTACTTC
TRBJ2-1	few	15	TRBV28	TRBD2	CASTQGLAGGNEQFF	TGTGCCAGCACTCAGGGCCTAGCGGGGGGCAATGAGCAGTTCTTC
TRBJ2-6	.	16	TRBV5-1	.	CASSLAGLSGANVLTF	TGCGCCAGCAGCTTGGCCGGACTATCTGGGGCCAACGTCCTGACTTTC
TRBJ1-2	.	14	TRBV2	.	CASSERPPGYGYTF	TGTGCCAGCAGTGAAAGGCCGCCCGGGTATGGCTACACCTTC
TRBJ2-2	.	16	TRBV18	TRBD2	CASSPPGLGGLRELFF	TGTGCCAGCTCACCCCCGGGACTAGGGGGTTTGAGGGAGCTGTTTTTT
TRBJ2-7	.	18	TRBV4-1	TRBD2	CASSQGAGSGGLTYEQYF	TGCGCCAGCAGCCAGGGGGCGGGCAGCGGGGGGCTTACCTACGAGCAGTACTTC
TRBJ1-3	.	15	TRBV5-1	TRBD1	CASSKNTGVGNTIYF	TGCGCCAGCAGCAAGAACACAGGGGTTGGAAACACCATATATTTT
TRBJ2-4	.	12	TRBV5-1	TRBD2	CASSLAGKVQYF	TGCGCCAGCAGCCTAGCGGGAAAGGTTCAGTACTTC
TRBJ2-4	.	18	TRBV10-2	TRBD2	CASSERLAGDVAKNIQYF	TGCGCCAGCAGTGAGAGGCTAGCGGGAGACGTGGCCAAAAACATTCAGTACTTC
TRBJ2-7	once	15	TRBV6-5	TRBD1	CASSSPGTVSYEQYF	TGTGCCAGCAGCTCCCCCGGGACAGTTTCCTACGAGCAGTACTTC
TRBJ1-1	.	15	TRBV4-1	TRBD1	CASSQPGQGPMEAFF	TGCGCCAGCAGCCAACCGGGACAGGGGCCCATGGAGGCTTTCTTT
TRBJ2-5	.	12	TRBV6-6	.	CASRNNQETQYF	TGTGCCAGCAGAAACAACCAAGAGACCCAGTACTTC
TRBJ2-7	.	15	TRBV30	TRBD2	CAWSTRTSNPYEQYF	TGTGCCTGGAGTACCCGGACTAGCAACCCTTACGAGCAGTACTTC
TRBJ2-2	.	13	TRBV7-2	.	CASSPRGSGELFF	TGTGCCAGCAGCCCAAGGGGTTCCGGGGAGCTGTTTTTT
TRBJ1-1	.	14	TRBV9	TRBD1	CASSVDRGDTEAFF	TGTGCCAGCAGCGTAGACAGGGGGGACACTGAAGCTTTCTTT
TRBJ1-5	once	14	TRBV27	.	CASSLQGNNQPQHF	TGTGCCAGCAGTTTACAGGGGAACAATCAGCCCCAGCATTTT